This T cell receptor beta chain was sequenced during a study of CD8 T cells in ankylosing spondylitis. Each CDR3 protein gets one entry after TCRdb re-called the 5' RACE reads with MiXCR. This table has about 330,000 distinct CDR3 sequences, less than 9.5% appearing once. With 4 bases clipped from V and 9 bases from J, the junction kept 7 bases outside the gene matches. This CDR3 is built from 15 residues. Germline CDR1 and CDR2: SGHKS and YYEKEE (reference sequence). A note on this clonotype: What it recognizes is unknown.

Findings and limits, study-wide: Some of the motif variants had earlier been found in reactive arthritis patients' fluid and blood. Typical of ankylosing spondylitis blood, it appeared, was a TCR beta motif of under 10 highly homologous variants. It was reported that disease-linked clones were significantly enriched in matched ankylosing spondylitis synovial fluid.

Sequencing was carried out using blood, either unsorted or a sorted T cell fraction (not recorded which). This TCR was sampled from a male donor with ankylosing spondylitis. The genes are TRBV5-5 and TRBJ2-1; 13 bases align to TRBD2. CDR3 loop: CASSQGLAGPREQFF. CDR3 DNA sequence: TGTGCCAGCAGCCAGGGACTAGCGGGACCCCGTGAGCAGTTCTTC.